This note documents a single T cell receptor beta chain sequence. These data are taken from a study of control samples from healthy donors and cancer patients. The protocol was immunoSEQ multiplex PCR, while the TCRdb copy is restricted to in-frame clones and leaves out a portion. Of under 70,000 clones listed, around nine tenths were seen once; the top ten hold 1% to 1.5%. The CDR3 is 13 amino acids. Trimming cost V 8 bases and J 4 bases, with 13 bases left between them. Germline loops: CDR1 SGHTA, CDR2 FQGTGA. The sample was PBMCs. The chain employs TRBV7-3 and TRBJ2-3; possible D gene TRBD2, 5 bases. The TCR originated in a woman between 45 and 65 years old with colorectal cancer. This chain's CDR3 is CASGRVQSDTQYF. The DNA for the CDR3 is TGTGCCAGCGGGCGGGTTCAGTCAGATACGCAGTATTTT.